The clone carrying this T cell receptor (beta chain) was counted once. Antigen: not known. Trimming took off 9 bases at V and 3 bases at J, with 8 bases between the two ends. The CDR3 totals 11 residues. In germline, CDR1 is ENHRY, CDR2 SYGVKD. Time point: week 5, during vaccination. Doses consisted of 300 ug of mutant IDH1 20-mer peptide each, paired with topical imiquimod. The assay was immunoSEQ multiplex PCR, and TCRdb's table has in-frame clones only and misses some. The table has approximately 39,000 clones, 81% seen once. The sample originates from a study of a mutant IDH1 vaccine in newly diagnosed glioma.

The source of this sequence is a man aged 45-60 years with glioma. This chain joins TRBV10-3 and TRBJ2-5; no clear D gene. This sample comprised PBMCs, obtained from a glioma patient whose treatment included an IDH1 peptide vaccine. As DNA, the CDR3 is TGTGCCATGGGTTCTAAAGAGACCCAGTACTTC. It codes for CAMGSKETQYF.